These T cell receptor beta chains were read from a single sample in a study of regulatory T cells in long-lasting Graves disease. One entry per CDR3 protein, called by TCRdb with MiXCR from the multiplex PCR reads. The sample lists 350,000 to 550,000 distinct CDR3 sequences; about 17% were seen once. Another study also made use of these data, one on T cells in Graves' hyperthyroidism and ophthalmopathy.

The sequenced sample was peripheral blood mononuclear cells (PBMCs), obtained at new diagnosis, from a patient treated with antithyroid drugs. The receptor set was obtained from a young woman with Graves disease. The CDR3 runs from the conserved cysteine through the conserved F or W. D genes are given only for firm matches. Clone size appears in some rows only: once, few, many, or a class for an expanded clone.

j_call: TRBJ1-1; d_call: TRBD1; clone_size: many; v_call: TRBV28; cdr3_aa: CASRKPRQGRAFF; cdr3_nt: TGTGCCAGCAGAAAACCCCGACAGGGTCGGGCTTTCTTT
j_call: TRBJ2-4; d_call: -; clone_size: -; v_call: TRBV7-9; cdr3_aa: CASSSGPKNIQYF; cdr3_nt: TGTGCCAGCAGCTCCGGGCCCAAAAACATTCAGTACTTC
j_call: TRBJ2-1; d_call: -; clone_size: few; v_call: TRBV24-1; cdr3_aa: CATSRTNPSSYNEQFF; cdr3_nt: TGTGCCACCAGTAGGACAAACCCTAGCTCCTACAATGAGCAGTTCTTC
j_call: TRBJ2-7; d_call: -; clone_size: few; v_call: TRBV20-1; cdr3_aa: CNANDYSYEQYF; cdr3_nt: TGCAATGCTAATGACTACTCCTACGAGCAGTACTTC
j_call: TRBJ2-6; d_call: -; clone_size: many; v_call: TRBV28; cdr3_aa: CASSRVVSGANVLTF; cdr3_nt: TGTGCCAGCAGTCGAGTAGTAAGTGGGGCCAACGTCCTGACTTTC
j_call: TRBJ1-1; d_call: -; clone_size: few; v_call: TRBV6-5; cdr3_aa: CASSYSAGAHTEAFF; cdr3_nt: TGTGCCAGCAGTTACTCTGCGGGGGCGCACACTGAAGCTTTCTTT
j_call: TRBJ2-2; d_call: -; clone_size: many; v_call: TRBV15; cdr3_aa: CATSARTANTGELFF; cdr3_nt: TGTGCCACCAGCGCGCGGACAGCCAACACCGGGGAGCTGTTTTTT
j_call: TRBJ2-3; d_call: TRBD2; clone_size: few; v_call: TRBV7-8; cdr3_aa: CASSRRLAGTDTQYF; cdr3_nt: TGTGCCAGTAGTAGAAGACTAGCGGGCACAGATACGCAGTATTTT
j_call: TRBJ2-1; d_call: TRBD2; clone_size: many; v_call: TRBV27; cdr3_aa: CASAGGRAYNEQFF; cdr3_nt: TGTGCCAGCGCGGGCGGGAGGGCCTACAATGAGCAGTTCTTC
j_call: TRBJ2-3; d_call: TRBD2; clone_size: many; v_call: TRBV2; cdr3_aa: CASSEFLLAESSTDTQYF; cdr3_nt: TGTGCCAGCAGTGAGTTCTTGCTAGCGGAATCTAGCACAGATACGCAGTATTTT
j_call: TRBJ2-1; d_call: TRBD1; clone_size: -; v_call: TRBV30; cdr3_aa: CAWRRDRVYEQFF; cdr3_nt: TGTGCCTGGCGCCGGGACAGGGTCTATGAGCAGTTCTTC
j_call: TRBJ2-5; d_call: -; clone_size: many; v_call: TRBV5-6; cdr3_aa: CASSSRTGHGAEEETQYF; cdr3_nt: TGTGCCAGCAGCTCGCGGACTGGGCACGGTGCCGAAGAAGAGACCCAGTACTTC
j_call: TRBJ2-1; d_call: -; clone_size: few; v_call: TRBV7-6; cdr3_aa: CASSLEWSSYNEQFF; cdr3_nt: TGTGCCAGCAGCTTAGAGTGGAGCTCCTACAATGAGCAGTTCTTC
j_call: TRBJ2-5; d_call: -; clone_size: few; v_call: TRBV28; cdr3_aa: CASSLLAGMETQYF; cdr3_nt: TGTGCCAGCAGTTTATTGGCAGGGATGGAGACCCAGTACTTC
j_call: TRBJ1-6; d_call: TRBD1; clone_size: many; v_call: TRBV30; cdr3_aa: CAWSTSQGNSPLHF; cdr3_nt: TGTGCCTGGAGTACATCACAGGGGAATTCACCCCTCCACTTT
j_call: TRBJ2-7; d_call: -; clone_size: many; v_call: TRBV27; cdr3_aa: CASSLAGTPYEQYF; cdr3_nt: TGTGCCAGCAGTTTAGCAGGGACTCCCTACGAGCAGTACTTC
j_call: TRBJ1-5; d_call: -; clone_size: -; v_call: TRBV6-5; cdr3_aa: CASSYFFQPQHF; cdr3_nt: TGTGCCAGCAGTTACTTTTTTCAGCCCCAGCATTTT
j_call: TRBJ2-1; d_call: TRBD2; clone_size: many; v_call: TRBV12-3/TRBV12-4; cdr3_aa: CASRTSSGRGEQFF; cdr3_nt: TGTGCCAGCAGAACTAGTAGCGGGAGAGGTGAGCAGTTCTTC
j_call: TRBJ1-1; d_call: -; clone_size: -; v_call: TRBV7-9; cdr3_aa: CASSLIGENTEAFF; cdr3_nt: TGTGCCAGCAGCTTAATCGGTGAGAACACTGAAGCTTTCTTT